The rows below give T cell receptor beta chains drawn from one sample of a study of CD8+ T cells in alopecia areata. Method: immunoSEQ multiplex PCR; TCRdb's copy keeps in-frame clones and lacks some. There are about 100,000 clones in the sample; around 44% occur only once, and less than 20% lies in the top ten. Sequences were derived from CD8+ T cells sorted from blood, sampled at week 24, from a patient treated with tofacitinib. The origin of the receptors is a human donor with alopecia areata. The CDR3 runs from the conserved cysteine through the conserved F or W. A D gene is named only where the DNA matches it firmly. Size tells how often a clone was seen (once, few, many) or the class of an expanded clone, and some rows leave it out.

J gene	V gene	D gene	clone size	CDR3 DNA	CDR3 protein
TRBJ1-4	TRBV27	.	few	TGTGCCAGCAGCCTAGGGGGTCGCGCAACTAATGAAAAACTGTTTTTT	CASSLGGRATNEKLFF
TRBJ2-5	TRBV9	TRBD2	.	TGTGCCAGCAGTGGGGCGGGGGAAGGGACCCAGTACTTC	CASSGAGEGTQYF
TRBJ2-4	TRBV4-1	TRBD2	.	TGCGCCAGCAGCCATCGACTAGCGGGAGGGATCCACCTAGCCAAAAACATTCAGTACTTC	CASSHRLAGGIHLAKNIQYF
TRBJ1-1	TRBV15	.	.	TGTGCCACCAACTATAGACAGGAAAACACTGAAGCTTTCTTT	CATNYRQENTEAFF
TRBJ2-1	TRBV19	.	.	TGTGCCAGTACGAACCAGCATGAGCAGTTCTTC	CASTNQHEQFF
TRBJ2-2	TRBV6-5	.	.	TGTGCCAGCAAAACGGGAGTATCCACCGGGGAGCTGTTTTTT	CASKTGVSTGELFF
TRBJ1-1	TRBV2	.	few	TGTGCCAGCAGGGATGGTAGCACTGAAGCTTTCTTT	CASRDGSTEAFF
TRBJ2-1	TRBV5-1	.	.	TGCGCCAGCAGCTTACAACTGAACAATGAGCAGTTCTTC	CASSLQLNNEQFF
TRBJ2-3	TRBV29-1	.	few	TGCAGCGTTGATAGTGGGATGGCCGATACGCAGTATTTT	CSVDSGMADTQYF
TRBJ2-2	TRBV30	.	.	TGTGCCTGGACCAGGACAGGGGAGCTGTTTTTT	CAWTRTGELFF
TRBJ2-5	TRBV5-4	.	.	TGTGCCAGCAGCCCTCCTGGTGAATTCCAAGAGACCCAGTACTTC	CASSPPGEFQETQYF
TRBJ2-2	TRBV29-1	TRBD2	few	TGCAGCGCGAAAGGGATTGGGCTAGCGGGAGGGAACACCGGGGAGCTGTTTTTT	CSAKGIGLAGGNTGELFF
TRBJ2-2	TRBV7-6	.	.	TGTGCCAGCAGCTTATCCGAGATTAACACCGGGGAGCTGTTTTTT	CASSLSEINTGELFF
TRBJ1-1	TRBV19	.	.	TGTGCCAGTAGTATTGGGCGGGGCAAGAGTATAACAATTGAAGCTTTCTTT	CASSIGRGKSITIEAFF
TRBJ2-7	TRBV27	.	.	TGTGCCAGCAGTGCAAGCCCGAGCTCCTACGAGCAGTACTTC	CASSASPSSYEQYF
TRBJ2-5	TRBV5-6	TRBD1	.	TGTGCCAGCAGCCGTACAGGGGTAGAGACCCAGTACTTC	CASSRTGVETQYF
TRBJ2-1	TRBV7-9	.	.	TGTGCCAGCAGCCCACGAGGCGATGAGCAGTTCTTC	CASSPRGDEQFF
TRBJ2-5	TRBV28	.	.	TGTGCCAGCAGTTTCTCAGAACAAGAGACCCAGTACTTC	CASSFSEQETQYF
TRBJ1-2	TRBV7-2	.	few	TGTGCCAGCAGCTTAGTAGGGGATAACTATGGCTACACCTTC	CASSLVGDNYGYTF
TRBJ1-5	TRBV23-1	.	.	TGCGCCAGCAGTCAATCGAGCGATAGCAATCAGCCCCAGCATTTT	CASSQSSDSNQPQHF
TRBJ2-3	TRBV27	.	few	TGTGCCAGCAGTTTTGGAGGAGGGACCGATACGCAGTATTTT	CASSFGGGTDTQYF
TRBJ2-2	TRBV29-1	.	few	TGCAGCGTCCTGGAGAACACCGGGGAGCTGTTTTTT	CSVLENTGELFF
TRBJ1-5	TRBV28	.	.	TGTGCCAGCAGAGCCGGGGGGGGCAATCAGCCCCAGCATTTT	CASRAGGGNQPQHF
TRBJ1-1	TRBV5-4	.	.	TGTGCCAGCAGCTTGCTATCGATGAACACTGAAGCTTTCTTT	CASSLLSMNTEAFF
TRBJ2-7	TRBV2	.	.	TGTGCCAGCAGGGGGACGCAAAGGTACGAGCAGTACTTC	CASRGTQRYEQYF
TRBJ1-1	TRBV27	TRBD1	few	TGTGCCAGCAGTTATACAGGGGACTACACTGAAGCTTTCTTT	CASSYTGDYTEAFF
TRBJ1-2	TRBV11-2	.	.	TGTGCCAGCAGCGGAAACAGGGACGGCTACACCTTC	CASSGNRDGYTF
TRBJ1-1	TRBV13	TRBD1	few	TGTGCCAGCTCTCCAGGGGGCTTGACTGAAGCTTTCTTT	CASSPGGLTEAFF
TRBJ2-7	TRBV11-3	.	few	TGTGCCAGCACCTTACAGGGACAATACGAGCAGTACTTC	CASTLQGQYEQYF
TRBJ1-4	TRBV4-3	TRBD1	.	TGCGCCAGCAGGGCCGGGACAGGGGAGGCAAAACTGTTTTTT	CASRAGTGEAKLFF
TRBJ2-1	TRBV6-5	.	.	TGTGCCAGCAGCCTTTCGTATGAGCAGTTCTTC	CASSLSYEQFF
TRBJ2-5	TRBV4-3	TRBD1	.	TGCGCCAGCAGCCAAGATGGGACAGGGGCTGATGAGACCCAGTACTTC	CASSQDGTGADETQYF
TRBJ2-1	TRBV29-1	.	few	TGCAGCGCTTACGTGGGAGTCAATGAGCAGTTCTTC	CSAYVGVNEQFF
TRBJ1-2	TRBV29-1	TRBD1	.	TGCAGCGTCCCCGGACAGGGCTTTGGCTATGGCTACACCTTC	CSVPGQGFGYGYTF
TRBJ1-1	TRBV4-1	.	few	TGCGCCAGCAGCCAAGGAATAGTAGCTTTCTTT	CASSQGIVAFF
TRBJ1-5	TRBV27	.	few	TGTGCCAGCAGTTTGACTGGAAGCAATCAGCCCCAGCATTTT	CASSLTGSNQPQHF
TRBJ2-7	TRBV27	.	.	TGTGCCAGCAGTTTGGATCAGGGGTACGAGCAGTACTTC	CASSLDQGYEQYF
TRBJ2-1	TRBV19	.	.	TGTGCCAGTAGCCATGACAGGCCCAATGAGCAGTTCTTC	CASSHDRPNEQFF
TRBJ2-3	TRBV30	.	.	TGTGCCTGGAGTGGAGGGGACAAAAGTATAGCAGATACGCAGTATTTT	CAWSGGDKSIADTQYF
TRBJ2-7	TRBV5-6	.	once	TGTGCCAGCAGCTTGGGACAGAGATCCTACGAGCAGTACTTC	CASSLGQRSYEQYF
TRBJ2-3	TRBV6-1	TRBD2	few	TGTGCCAGCAGTGAACGGCGGGGAGGGGCAGATACGCAGTATTTT	CASSERRGGADTQYF
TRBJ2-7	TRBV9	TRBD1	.	TGTGCCAGCAGCGGACGACAGGGCTACGAGCAGTACTTC	CASSGRQGYEQYF
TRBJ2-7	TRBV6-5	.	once	TGTGCCAGCAGTTCCTCCGACAGGATCTACGAGCAGTACTTC	CASSSSDRIYEQYF
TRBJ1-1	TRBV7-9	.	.	TGTGCCAGCAGCTTAAACCGGGGTGAAGCTTTCTTT	CASSLNRGEAFF
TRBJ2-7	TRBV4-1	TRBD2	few	TGCGCCAGCAGCGCGACTAGCGGGTCCTACGAGCAGTACTTC	CASSATSGSYEQYF
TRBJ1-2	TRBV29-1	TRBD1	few	TGCAGCGCCCGGGACAGCGCTAACTATGGCTACACCTTC	CSARDSANYGYTF
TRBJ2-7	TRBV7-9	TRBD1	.	TGTGCCAGCAGCTTACTGGACAGGGAGAGCTCCTACGAGCAGTACTTC	CASSLLDRESSYEQYF
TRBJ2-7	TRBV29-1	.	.	TGCAGCGTTGAAGATCAGGCCCCAGAGGGGGGGTTTGACGAGCAGTACTTC	CSVEDQAPEGGFDEQYF
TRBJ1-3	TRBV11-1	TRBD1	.	TGTGCCAGCAGCTACTTTCCGGGACAGGCATCTGGAAACACCATATATTTT	CASSYFPGQASGNTIYF
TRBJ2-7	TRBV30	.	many	TGTGCCTGGAGCCTTCTAGCTGAGGCGGACGAGCAGTACTTC	CAWSLLAEADEQYF
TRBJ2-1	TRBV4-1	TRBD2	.	TGCGCCAGCAGCCAAGAGGGCGGGAGACTTTACAATGAGCAGTTCTTC	CASSQEGGRLYNEQFF
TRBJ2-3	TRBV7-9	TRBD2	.	TGTGCCAGCAGCTTAGCGACTAGCCCGGCAGATACGCAGTATTTT	CASSLATSPADTQYF
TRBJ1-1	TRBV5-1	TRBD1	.	TGCGCCAGCAGCCCTACAGGGGGTGGTACTGAAGCTTTCTTT	CASSPTGGGTEAFF
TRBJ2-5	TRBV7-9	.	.	TGTGCCAGCAGCTTAGGGCAGCTCCAAGAGACCCAGTACTTC	CASSLGQLQETQYF
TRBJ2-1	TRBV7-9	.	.	TGTGCCAGCAGCCCTCCGGACAGAAATAATGAGCAGTTCTTC	CASSPPDRNNEQFF
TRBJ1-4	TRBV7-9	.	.	TGTGCCAGCAGCTCCCAGGGAGCAACTAATGAAAAACTGTTTTTT	CASSSQGATNEKLFF
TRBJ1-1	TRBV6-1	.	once	TGTGCCAACGCGGACACCGTTGACACTGAAGCTTTCTTT	CANADTVDTEAFF
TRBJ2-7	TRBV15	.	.	TGTGCCACCAGCAGAGATCTTGGGGGTTTAGAGCAGTACTTC	CATSRDLGGLEQYF
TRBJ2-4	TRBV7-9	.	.	TGCGCCAGCAGCTTAGACCAGGGGGGAAACATTCAGTACTTC	CASSLDQGGNIQYF
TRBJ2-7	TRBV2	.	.	TGTGCCAGCTTCCAGTCCCCCTACGAGCAGTACTTC	CASFQSPYEQYF